The clone carrying this T cell receptor beta chain was found many times. Its antigen is still unknown. The CD8+CD4-CCR7+CD45RA+ phenotype defined the sorted naive CD8 T cells. The V and J ends lost 3 bases and 0 bases, in that order; junction bases with no gene match: 3. CDR3 length equals 15 residues. This specimen belongs to a study of molecular identifiers for immune sequencing clone quantification. Points from the study as a whole: Clones above 20 RNA copies contained over 97% of effector molecules and under 1% of naive molecules.

Previously reported methods and listed TCR primers produced the bulk TCR libraries. Via MiXCR, TCRdb re-called the PCR reads, giving one row per CDR3 protein. The repertoire has approximately 670,000 distinct CDR3 sequences, about 20% of them found once; the top ten carry roughly 0.85%. V usage is TRBV12-3 or TRBV12-4 and J usage is TRBJ2-3; 7 bases line up with TRBD2. The sequence derives from a human donor in good health. Some libraries in this study had Jurkat cell RNA spiked in. Sequenced material: naive CD8+ T cells from blood, with Jurkat cell RNA spiked in. The subset is: FACS-sorted CD8+CD4-CCR7+CD45RA+ naive T cells. Here the CDR3 DNA reads TGTGCCAGCAGTTTCCGGGGACTAAGCACAGATACGCAGTATTTT. The encoded protein is CASSFRGLSTDTQYF.